The 26 T cell receptor beta chains in this list originate from one sample, sequenced in a study of control samples from healthy donors and cancer patients. Using immunoSEQ multiplex PCR, the repertoire was profiled, and TCRdb retains in-frame clones only, with some absent. The sample lists about 180,000 clones, almost 90% occurring once. The sample comprised blood. These receptors all stem from a woman in her 50s in good health.

The chain links TRBV11-2 to TRBJ1-4, with D maybe TRBD1 (5 bases). The V and J ends lost 2 bases and 0 bases respectively, with 16 bases between them. The V gene's germline CDR1 is SGHAT and CDR2 FQNNGV. This CDR3 has 18 amino acids. The CDR3 DNA follows: TGTGCCAGCAGCTTAATATGGGGGGGAAAGGCAACTAATGAAAAACTGTTTTTT. Amino acids: CASSLIWGGKATNEKLFF.

The genes are TRBV18 and TRBJ2-7; D is perhaps TRBD1 (6 bases). V was shortened by 4 bases and J by 0 bases, with 13 bases between the two germline ends. This CDR3 is 15 amino acids long. Germline-derived CDR1 and CDR2 are KGHSH and LQKENI. As DNA, the CDR3 is TGTGCCAGCTCACGAACGACAGGAGTCTCCTACGAGCAGTACTTC. Its translation is CASSRTTGVSYEQYF.

CDR3: CASSVPGLALGEQFF. CDR3 coding DNA: TGTGCCAGCAGCGTCCCGGGACTAGCCTTGGGTGAGCAGTTCTTC. The chain has TRBV9 and TRBJ2-1; 9 nucleotides agree with TRBD2. V was pared by 2 bases and J by 9 bases, with 9 bases of the junction left unmatched. Germline loops: CDR1 SGDLS, CDR2 YYNGEE. The CDR3 extends over 15 amino acids.

This sequence joins TRBV2 and TRBJ1-5; no clear D gene. The germline gives CDR1 SNHLY, CDR2 FYNNEI. The CDR3 runs to 12 residues. V lost 7 bases and J 2 bases, leaving 6 bases between the germline ends. This CDR3 reads CASKNGNQPQHF. DNA for the CDR3: TGTGCCAGCAAGAACGGCAATCAGCCCCAGCATTTT.

Only one count was recorded for this clone. The V and J genes are TRBV7-2 and TRBJ1-4; 8 nucleotides align to TRBD1. The CDR3 is 16 amino acids. Trimming cost V 0 bases and J 6 bases; bases outside gene matches: 6. Germline V gene lookup returns CDR1 SGHTA and CDR2 FQGNSA. CDR3 in amino acids: CASSLAGQGNYEKLFF. Written as DNA, the CDR3 is TGTGCCAGCAGCTTAGCCGGACAGGGAAATTATGAAAAACTGTTTTTT.

The CDR3 protein is CSVRDRERGEQYF. CDR3 sequence (DNA): TGCAGCGTCCGGGACAGGGAAAGGGGCGAGCAGTACTTC. This chain links TRBV29-1 with TRBJ2-7, with TRBD1 matching over 9 bases. The CDR3 runs 13 residues. Trimming removed 6 bases from V and 6 bases from J; junction bases left unmatched: 9. Germline V gene lookup returns CDR1 SQVTM and CDR2 ANQGSEA.

As to this clone: The junction and the germline gene differ at one end; a read error may be behind it. V and J are TRBV19 and TRBJ1-5; D is possibly TRBD1 (6 bases). Germline V gives CDR1 LNHDA, CDR2 SQIVND (reference sequence). The CDR3 loop spans 18 amino acids. CDR3 region: CASSDRRKSVGGNQPQHF. CDR3 coding DNA: TGTGCCAGTAGTGACAGACGCAAATCGGTCGGGGGCAACCAGCCCCAGCATTTT.

This clone is a singleton in its sample. The rearrangement uses TRBV4-2 and TRBJ2-3; 10 bases are a match to TRBD2. The CDR3 covers 16 residues. Looked up from germline, CDR1 is LGHNA and CDR2 is YNFKEQ. With V trimmed by 3 bases and J by 2 bases, 5 bases remained unmatched. The CDR3 region is CASSQFSGRLTDTQYF. The CDR3 region has the DNA TGTGCCAGCAGCCAGTTTAGCGGGAGGCTCACAGATACGCAGTATTTT.

This chain links TRBV2 with TRBJ1-2; D unclear. Germline CDR1 is SNHLY and CDR2 is FYNNEI. Trimming removed 4 bases from V and 7 bases from J, with 13 bases in between. This CDR3 region has 13 residues. The CDR3: CASSGGGSGGYTF. The CDR3 region has the DNA TGTGCCAGCAGTGGAGGAGGGTCTGGTGGCTACACCTTC.

V gene TRBV19 combines with J gene TRBJ2-1, with D maybe TRBD2 (6 bases). Germline V gives CDR1 LNHDA, CDR2 SQIVND (reference sequence). The CDR3 has 12 residues. With 3 bases removed from V and 7 bases from J, the gap between germline ends came to 7 bases. The CDR3 DNA reads as TGTGCCAGTAGTATGACTAGTAATGAGCAGTTCTTC. Protein product: CASSMTSNEQFF.

The chain uses TRBV3-1 (or the pseudogene TRBV3-2) and TRBJ1-2; 9 bases are shared with TRBD1. The CDR3 contains 16 residues. CDR1 is LGHDT and CDR2 is YNNKEL in the germline V gene (reference sequence). V was pared by 3 bases and J by 5 bases, with 10 bases of the junction left unmatched. CDR3 in amino acids: CASSHPGTGLRYGYTF. The CDR3 bases are TGTGCCAGCAGCCACCCCGGGACAGGGCTTAGGTATGGCTACACCTTC.

The chain is built from TRBV25-1 and TRBJ2-3; 9 bases line up with TRBD2. The CDR3 totals 15 residues. J lost 5 bases, V lost 5 bases, and 8 bases had no gene match. Germline V gene data show CDR1 as MGHDK and CDR2 as SYGVNS. In DNA, the CDR3 is TGTGCCAGCAGTTCGGCGGGGGGGCATATAGATACGCAGTATTTT. It encodes CASSSAGGHIDTQYF. The full variable domain, in which reference TRBV25-1 and TRBJ2-3 provide the parts outside the CDR3, is EADIYQTPRYLVIGTGKKITLECSQTMGHDKMYWYQQDPGMELHLIHYSYGVNSTEKGDLSSESTVSRIRTEHFPLTLESARPSHTSQYLCASSSAGGHIDTQYFGPGTRLTVL.

This clone was counted once. The rearrangement uses TRBV6-2 or TRBV6-3 and TRBJ2-1; D is ambiguous. The V gene's germline CDR1 is MNHEY and CDR2 SVGEGT. V was cut by 4 bases and J by 0 bases, with 16 bases left in between. This CDR3 comprises 17 residues. The CDR3 DNA reads as TGTGCCAGCAGTTTGAAAAGCGTCTATAGCTCCTACAATGAGCAGTTCTTC. Protein sequence: CASSLKSVYSSYNEQFF.

This clone turned up a few times. The chain joins TRBV7-8 to TRBJ1-4; D may be TRBD1 (6 bases). The CDR3 sequence is 16 residues long. V lost 5 bases and J lost 8, with 21 bases in between. From germline, CDR1 is SGHVS and CDR2 FQNEAQ. CDR3: CASSEPTAPGGEKLFF. The CDR3 DNA follows: TGTGCCAGCAGCGAACCGACTGCGCCGGGGGGCGAAAAACTGTTTTTT.

The rearrangement links TRBV12-3 or TRBV12-4 to TRBJ2-7, with no clear D. This CDR3 has 13 amino acids. V lost 4 bases and J 5 bases, leaving 12 bases between the germline ends. This CDR3 is CASSSLGGNEQYF. The DNA for the CDR3 is TGTGCCAGCAGTTCCCTAGGTGGTAACGAGCAGTACTTC.

The chain has TRBV12-3 or TRBV12-4 and TRBJ1-4, with 8 positions matching TRBD1. The V and J ends lost 5 bases and 9 bases, in that order; junction bases with no gene match: 2. CDR3 length equals 12 residues. The CDR3: CASSGQGKKLFF. The CDR3 region has the DNA TGTGCCAGCAGTGGACAGGGAAAAAAACTGTTTTTT.

V is TRBV28 and J is TRBJ1-2; D might be TRBD1 (5 bases). This CDR3 is 13 amino acids long. Trimming removed 6 bases from V and 8 bases from J, with 16 bases in between. Germline loops: CDR1 MDHEN, CDR2 SYDVKM. The CDR3 spells CASSTVGGYGYTF. The CDR3 DNA reads TGTGCCAGCAGCACGGTCGGGGGGTACGGCTACACCTTC.

The chain joins TRBV9 to TRBJ2-2, with 8 bases lining up with TRBD1. CDR1 SGDLS and CDR2 YYNGEE come from the germline V gene. The junction had 5 bases not matched to a gene; V was cut back by 3 bases and J by 4 bases. CDR3 size: 15 residues. The CDR3 protein is CASSARQGTTGELFF. The CDR3 DNA reads TGTGCCAGCAGCGCGAGACAGGGGACCACCGGGGAGCTGTTTTTT.

The chain is built from TRBV7-3 and TRBJ1-2; no clear D gene. The V gene's germline CDR1 is SGHTA and CDR2 FQGTGA. This CDR3 contains 13 residues. V was cut by 2 bases and J by 2 bases, with 6 bases left in between. The CDR3 nucleotides are TGTGCCAGCAGCTTATCCCAAAACTATGGCTACACCTTC. It encodes CASSLSQNYGYTF.

Worth noting for this clone: An end of the junction does not agree with germline; a read error may underlie this. The chain has TRBV5-1 and TRBJ1-1; D perhaps matches TRBD1 (5 bases). There are 14 residues in the CDR3. The germline gives CDR1 SGHRS, CDR2 YFSETQ. In nucleotides, the CDR3 is TGCGCCCGCAGGCGGACGGGGGGGAACACTGAAGCTTTCTTT. It translates to CARRRTGGNTEAFF.

The chain joins TRBV3-1 (or the pseudogene TRBV3-2) to TRBJ1-4; 8 nucleotides align to TRBD1. The CDR3 runs 16 residues. V shed 0 bases, J shed 8 bases, and the junction held 8 bases outside the gene matches. Germline-derived CDR1 and CDR2 are LGHDT and YNNKEL (reference sequence). CDR3 coding DNA: TGTGCCAGCAGCCAAGATAGTGGACAGGGTCAGGAAAAACTGTTTTTT. This gives the protein CASSQDSGQGQEKLFF.

This chain uses TRBV6-2 or TRBV6-3 with TRBJ1-2; 8 bases map to TRBD1. Trimming cost V 2 bases and J 4 bases; bases outside gene matches: 6. Germline V CDR1 and CDR2: MNHEY, SVGEGT. The CDR3 loop spans 15 amino acids. The CDR3 coding sequence is TGTGCCAGCAGTTACGCTGGACAGGGATTCTATGGCTACACCTTC. It translates to CASSYAGQGFYGYTF.

The chain employs TRBV10-3 and TRBJ2-2, with 13 bases matching TRBD2. Germline CDR1 reads ENHRY; CDR2 reads SYGVKD. Trimming at V came to 7 bases and at J to 2 bases, leaving 4 bases not matched to a gene. The CDR3 has 16 residues. CDR3 protein: CAIIGTSGTNTGELFF. For the CDR3, the DNA is TGTGCCATCATCGGGACTAGCGGGACTAACACCGGGGAGCTGTTTTTT.

The CDR3 spells CASSHPESPLHF. The CDR3 coding sequence is TGTGCCAGCAGTCATCCAGAGTCACCCCTCCACTTT. V gene TRBV27 combines with J gene TRBJ1-6; unclear D gene. The CDR3 consists of 12 residues. Germline V lookup: CDR1 MNHEY, CDR2 SMNVEV (reference sequence). Trimming removed 5 bases at V and 10 bases at J, with 9 bases between.

Note on this clone: Other nucleotide sequences from this sample produce the same CDR3. CDR3 residues: CASSTGTGGQGTEAFF. In DNA form, the CDR3 reads TGCGCCAGCAGTACTGGGACAGGGGGCCAGGGCACTGAAGCTTTCTTT. The genes are TRBV5-1 and TRBJ1-1, with 12 positions matching TRBD1. Germline V gene lookup returns CDR1 SGHRS and CDR2 YFSETQ. The CDR3 sequence is 16 residues long. Losses at the gene ends were 5 bases for V and 4 bases for J; bases not matched to a gene: 9.

This clone was seen a single time. The chain has TRBV7-2 and TRBJ2-7, with D maybe TRBD1 (5 bases). Trimming took off 3 bases at V and 0 bases at J, with 15 bases between the two ends. The CDR3 length is 16 residues. Germline CDR1 SGHTA, CDR2 FQGNSA. This chain's CDR3 is CASSFSGLTHSYEQYF. In DNA form, the CDR3 reads TGTGCCAGCAGCTTTTCAGGGCTAACTCACTCCTACGAGCAGTACTTC.